This T cell receptor beta chain derives from a study of blood T cell repertoires in COVID-19. Study summary: The analysed material was cDNA or gDNA that came from T cells, B-cell-depleted T cells, or PBMCs.

Assay used: immunoSEQ multiplex PCR; TCRdb lists only in-frame clones, some missing. The sample has tens of thousands of clones; over 75% are singletons. This clone was seen more than once but under ten times. The sequenced material came from peripheral blood. This TCR was recovered from a man aged 50 to 59 with acute or convalescent COVID-19.

CDR3 DNA: TGTGCCAGCAGTGATCAGGGTAGCTCTGGAAACACCATATATTTT. Translated, it gives CASSDQGSSGNTIYF. V usage is TRBV5-6 and J usage is TRBJ1-3; TRBD1 might be the D (5 bases). The length of the CDR3 is 15 residues. Trimming shortened V by 5 bases and J by 0 bases, and 12 bases separated the two germline ends. From germline, CDR1 is SGHDT and CDR2 YYEEEE.